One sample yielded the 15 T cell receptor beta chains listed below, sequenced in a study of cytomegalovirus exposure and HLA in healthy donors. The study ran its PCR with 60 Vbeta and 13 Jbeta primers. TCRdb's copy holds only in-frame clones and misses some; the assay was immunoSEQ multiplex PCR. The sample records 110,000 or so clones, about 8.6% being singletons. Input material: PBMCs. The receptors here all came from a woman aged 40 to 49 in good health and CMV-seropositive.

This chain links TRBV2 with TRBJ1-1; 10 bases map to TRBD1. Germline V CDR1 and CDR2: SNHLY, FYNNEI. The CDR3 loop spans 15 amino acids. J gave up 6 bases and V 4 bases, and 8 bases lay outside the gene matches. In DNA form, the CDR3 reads TGTGCCAGCAGTGCCGGGACAGGGGTTGGGGCTGAAGCTTTCTTT. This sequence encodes CASSAGTGVGAEAFF.

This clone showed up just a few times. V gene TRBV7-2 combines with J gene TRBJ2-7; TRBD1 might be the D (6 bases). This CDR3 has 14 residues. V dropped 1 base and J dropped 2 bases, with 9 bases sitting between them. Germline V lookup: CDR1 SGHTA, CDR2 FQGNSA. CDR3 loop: CASSLVDSAYEQYF. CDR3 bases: TGTGCCAGCAGCTTAGTGGACAGCGCCTACGAGCAGTACTTC.

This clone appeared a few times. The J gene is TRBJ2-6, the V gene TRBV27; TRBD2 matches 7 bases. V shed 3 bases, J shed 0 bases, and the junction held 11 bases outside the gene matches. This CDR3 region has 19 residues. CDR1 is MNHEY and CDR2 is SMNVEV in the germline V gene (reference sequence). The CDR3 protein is CASSFLAGRGPSGANVLTF. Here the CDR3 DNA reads TGTGCCAGCAGTTTCTTAGCGGGCAGAGGGCCCTCTGGGGCCAACGTCCTGACTTTC.

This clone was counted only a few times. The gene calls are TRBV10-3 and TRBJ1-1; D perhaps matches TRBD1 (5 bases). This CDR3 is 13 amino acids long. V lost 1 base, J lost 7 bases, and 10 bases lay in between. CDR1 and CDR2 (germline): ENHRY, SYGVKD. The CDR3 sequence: CAISEFGADEAFF. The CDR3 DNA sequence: TGTGCCATCAGTGAGTTTGGGGCGGATGAAGCTTTCTTT.

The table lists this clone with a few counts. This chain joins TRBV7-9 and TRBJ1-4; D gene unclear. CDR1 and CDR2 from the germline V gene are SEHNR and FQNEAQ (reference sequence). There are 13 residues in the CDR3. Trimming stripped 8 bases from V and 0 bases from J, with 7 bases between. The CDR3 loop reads CASGGTTNEKLFF. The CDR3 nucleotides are TGTGCCAGCGGCGGGACAACTAATGAAAAACTGTTTTTT. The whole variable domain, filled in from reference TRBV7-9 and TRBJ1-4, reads DTGVSQNPRHKITKRGQNVTFRCDPISEHNRLYWYRQTLGQGPEFLTYFQNEAQLEKSRLLSDRFSAERPKGSFSTLEIQRTEQGDSAMYLCASGGTTNEKLFFGSGTQLSVL.

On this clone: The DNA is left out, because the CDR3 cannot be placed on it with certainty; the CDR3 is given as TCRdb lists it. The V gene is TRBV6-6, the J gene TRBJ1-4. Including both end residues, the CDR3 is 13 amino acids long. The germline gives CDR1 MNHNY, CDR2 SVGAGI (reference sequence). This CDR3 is CASSSSGGEKLFF.

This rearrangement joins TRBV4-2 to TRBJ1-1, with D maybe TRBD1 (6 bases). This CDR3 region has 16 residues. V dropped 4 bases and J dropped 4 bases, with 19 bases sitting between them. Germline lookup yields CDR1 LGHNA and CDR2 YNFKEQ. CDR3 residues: CASSPQTGSGGTEAFF. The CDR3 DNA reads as TGTGCCAGCAGCCCCCAGACAGGCAGTGGGGGCACTGAAGCTTTCTTT.

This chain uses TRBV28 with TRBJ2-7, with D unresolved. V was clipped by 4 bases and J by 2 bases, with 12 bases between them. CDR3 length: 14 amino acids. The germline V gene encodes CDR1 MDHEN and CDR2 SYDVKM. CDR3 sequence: CASSSPPQTYEQYF. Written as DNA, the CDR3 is TGTGCCAGCAGTTCCCCCCCACAGACCTACGAGCAGTACTTC.

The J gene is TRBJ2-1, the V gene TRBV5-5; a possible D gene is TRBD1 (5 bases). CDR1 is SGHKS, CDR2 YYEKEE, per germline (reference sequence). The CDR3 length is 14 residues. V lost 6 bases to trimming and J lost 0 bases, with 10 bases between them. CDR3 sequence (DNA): TGTGCCAGCATTGGCCAGGGCTCCTACAATGAGCAGTTCTTC. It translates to CASIGQGSYNEQFF.

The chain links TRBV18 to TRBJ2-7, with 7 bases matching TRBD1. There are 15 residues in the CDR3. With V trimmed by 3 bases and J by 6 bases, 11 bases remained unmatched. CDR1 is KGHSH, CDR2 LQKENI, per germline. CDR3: CASSPGTVRSAEQYF. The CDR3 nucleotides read TGTGCCAGCTCACCCGGGACAGTTCGAAGCGCCGAGCAGTACTTC.

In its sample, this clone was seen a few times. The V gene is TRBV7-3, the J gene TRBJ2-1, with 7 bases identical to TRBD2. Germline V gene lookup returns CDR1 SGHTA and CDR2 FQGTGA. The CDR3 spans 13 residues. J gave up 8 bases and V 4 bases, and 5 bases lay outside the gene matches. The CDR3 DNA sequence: TGTGCCAGCAGCTGGACTCGGGAGGATGAGCAGTTCTTC. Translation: CASSWTREDEQFF.

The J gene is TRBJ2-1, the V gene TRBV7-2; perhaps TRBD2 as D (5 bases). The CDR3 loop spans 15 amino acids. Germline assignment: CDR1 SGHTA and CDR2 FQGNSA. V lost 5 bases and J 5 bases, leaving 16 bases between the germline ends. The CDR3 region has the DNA TGTGCCAGCAGCCCCGCCGGACTTACGAACAATGAGCAGTTCTTC. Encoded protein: CASSPAGLTNNEQFF.

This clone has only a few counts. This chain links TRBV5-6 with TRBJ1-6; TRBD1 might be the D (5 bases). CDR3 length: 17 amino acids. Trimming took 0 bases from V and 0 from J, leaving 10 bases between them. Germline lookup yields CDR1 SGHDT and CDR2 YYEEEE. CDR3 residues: CASSLGQRDSYNSPLHF. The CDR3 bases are TGTGCCAGCAGCTTGGGACAGAGAGACTCCTATAATTCACCCCTCCACTTT.

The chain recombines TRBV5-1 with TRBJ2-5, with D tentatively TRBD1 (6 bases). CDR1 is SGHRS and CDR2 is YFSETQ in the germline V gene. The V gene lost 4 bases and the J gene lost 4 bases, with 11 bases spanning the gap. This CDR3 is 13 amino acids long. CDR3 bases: TGCGCCAGCAGCCGAGGGGGTGCAGAGACCCAGTACTTC. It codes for CASSRGGAETQYF.

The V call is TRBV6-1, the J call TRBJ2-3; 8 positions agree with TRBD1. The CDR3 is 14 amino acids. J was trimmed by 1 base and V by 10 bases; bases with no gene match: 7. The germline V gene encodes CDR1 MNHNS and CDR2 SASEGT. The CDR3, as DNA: TGTGCCACCAGGACAGGGATAGGCACAGATACGCAGTATTTT. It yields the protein CATRTGIGTDTQYF.